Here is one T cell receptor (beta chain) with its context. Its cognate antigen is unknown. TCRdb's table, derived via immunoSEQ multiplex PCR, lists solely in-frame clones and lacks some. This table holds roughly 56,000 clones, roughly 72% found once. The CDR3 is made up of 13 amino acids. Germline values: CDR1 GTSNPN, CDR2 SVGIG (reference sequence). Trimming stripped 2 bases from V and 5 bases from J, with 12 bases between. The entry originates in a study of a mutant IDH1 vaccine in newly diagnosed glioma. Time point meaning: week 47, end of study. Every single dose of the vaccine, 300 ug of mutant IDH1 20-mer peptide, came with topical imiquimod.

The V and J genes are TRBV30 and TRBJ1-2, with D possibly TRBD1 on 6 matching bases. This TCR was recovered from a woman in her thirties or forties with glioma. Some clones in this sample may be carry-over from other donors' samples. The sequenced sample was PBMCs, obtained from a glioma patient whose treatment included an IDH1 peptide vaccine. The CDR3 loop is CAWSSSGQYGYTF. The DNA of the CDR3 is TGTGCCTGGAGTTCAAGCGGACAGTATGGCTACACCTTC.